One sample yielded the 13 T cell receptor beta chains listed below, sequenced in a study of CD8 T cells in ankylosing spondylitis. The study, taken as a whole, reports: Roughly eight highly homologous variants made up a TCR beta motif, and this motif appeared characteristic of ankylosing spondylitis blood.

For these receptors, no antigen is known. In TCRdb, the 5' RACE reads were re-called with MiXCR into one record per CDR3 protein. The profile covers fewer than 650,000 distinct CDR3 sequences, with approximately 12% appearing a single time and nearly 7% taken by the ten largest. The specimen sequenced was blood, either unsorted or a sorted T cell fraction (not recorded which). These TCRs come from a male donor with ankylosing spondylitis.

The gene calls are TRBV20-1 and TRBJ2-7; 10 nucleotides line up with TRBD2. Germline CDR1 and CDR2: DFQATT and SNEGSKA (reference sequence). Trimming cost V 4 bases and J 6 bases; bases outside gene matches: 6. CDR3 length: 13 amino acids. The CDR3 loop reads CSAKLAGVSEQYF. Here the CDR3 DNA reads TGCAGTGCTAAGCTAGCGGGAGTTAGCGAGCAGTACTTC.

In this sample, this clonotype turned up many times. The V and J genes are TRBV5-1 and TRBJ2-2; D is ambiguous. V lost 1 base to trimming and J lost 4 bases, with 8 bases between them. The CDR3 consists of 14 residues. Germline CDR1 is SGHRS and CDR2 is YFSETQ. The CDR3: CASSLQRGTGELFF. In DNA form, the CDR3 reads TGCGCCAGCAGCTTGCAGCGCGGCACCGGGGAGCTGTTTTTT.

This chain uses TRBV5-1 with TRBJ2-3; 7 bases fit TRBD1. The length of the CDR3 is 16 residues. Trimming removed 3 bases from V and 2 bases from J; junction bases left unmatched: 9. Germline CDR1 SGHRS, CDR2 YFSETQ. DNA for the CDR3: TGCGCCAGCAGCTCCCGACAGGGCTCAAACACAGATACGCAGTATTTT. Its protein product is CASSSRQGSNTDTQYF.

The chain couples TRBV6-6 to TRBJ2-7; TRBD1 is a possible D gene (6 bases). V shed 6 bases and J shed 3 bases, with 12 bases lying between them. This CDR3 is built from 13 residues. The germline CDR1 and CDR2 sequences are MNHNY and SVGAGI (reference sequence). Here the CDR3 reads CASRTGQVYEQYF. The CDR3 nucleotides read TGTGCCAGCAGGACAGGACAAGTCTACGAGCAGTACTTC.

The chain recombines TRBV20-1 with TRBJ2-1; TRBD1 matches at 7 bases. Germline values: CDR1 DFQATT, CDR2 SNEGSKA (reference sequence). Trimming cost V 5 bases and J 6 bases; bases outside gene matches: 4. This CDR3 is built from 12 residues. The CDR3 region is CSASRQGNEQFF. In DNA, the CDR3 is TGCAGTGCTTCTCGACAGGGCAATGAGCAGTTCTTC.

This clonotype was found many times. The gene calls are TRBV5-1 and TRBJ2-2; unclear D gene. CDR1 and CDR2 from the germline V gene are SGHRS and YFSETQ. CDR3 length: 13 residues. V lost 0 bases and J 6 bases, leaving 6 bases between the germline ends. CDR3 coding DNA: TGCGCCAGCAGCTTGGATGGGTCCGGGGAGCTGTTTTTT. Translated: CASSLDGSGELFF.

V and J are TRBV29-1 and TRBJ1-1; perhaps TRBD1 as D (6 bases). Per germline, CDR1 SQVTM and CDR2 ANQGSEA. There are 13 residues in the CDR3. V was pared by 3 bases and J by 12 bases, with 20 bases between. The DNA for the CDR3 is TGCAGCGTTGAGGGGGACAAGGGGCTTAAAACTTTCTTT. It translates to CSVEGDKGLKTFF.

This clonotype was detected ten times or more. The chain combines TRBV12-3 or TRBV12-4 with TRBJ2-3; no firm D call. The V end was cut by 6 bases, the J end by 1 base, with 8 bases between. The CDR3 loop spans 13 amino acids. Written as DNA, the CDR3 is TGTGCCAGCAGCGCTTCTGGCACAGATACGCAGTATTTT. Its protein is CASSASGTDTQYF.

The rearrangement uses TRBV6-1 and TRBJ1-4; D gene unclear. Germline lookup yields CDR1 MNHNS and CDR2 SASEGT. Trimming took off 3 bases at V and 6 bases at J, with 14 bases between the two ends. This CDR3 is 15 amino acids long. The CDR3: CASSDLDKVDEKLFF. DNA of the CDR3: TGTGCCAGCAGTGACTTAGATAAAGTTGATGAAAAACTGTTTTTT.

This clonotype was observed a handful of times. The rearrangement links TRBV27 to TRBJ2-2; the D is unclear. V lost 6 bases to trimming and J lost 6 bases, with 14 bases between them. CDR1 and CDR2 (germline): MNHEY, SMNVEV (reference sequence). This CDR3 has 14 residues. The CDR3 nucleotides are TGTGCCAGCAGATCGCACGGCTACGCCGGGGAGCTGTTTTTT. It encodes CASRSHGYAGELFF.

The rearrangement joins TRBV20-1 to TRBJ1-6; the D is unclear. The germline V gene encodes CDR1 DFQATT and CDR2 SNEGSKA (reference sequence). V was shortened by 3 bases and J by 8 bases, with 17 bases between the two germline ends. This CDR3 is 15 amino acids long. CDR3 sequence reads: CSARVVAEGYSPLHF. The CDR3 coding sequence is TGCAGTGCTAGGGTCGTAGCCGAGGGCTATTCACCCCTCCACTTT.

This clonotype was counted a few times. CDR3 amino acids: CSAPTGGSTDTQYF. Here the CDR3 DNA reads TGCAGTGCTCCCACGGGGGGGAGCACAGATACGCAGTATTTT. The gene calls are TRBV20-1 and TRBJ2-3, with 8 nucleotides matching TRBD2. Germline V gene sequence: CDR1 DFQATT, CDR2 SNEGSKA (reference sequence). The CDR3 runs 14 residues. V was pared by 5 bases and J by 0 bases, with 4 bases of the junction left unmatched.

This clonotype was seen more than once but under ten times. The chain joins TRBV9 to TRBJ2-5; the D gene could be TRBD1 or TRBD2 (5 bases each). Trimming cost V 0 bases and J 6 bases, with 15 bases left between them. Per germline, CDR1 SGDLS and CDR2 YYNGEE. This CDR3 has 15 residues. DNA for the CDR3: TGTGCCAGCAGCGTAGGGTGGGGGATCGCCCAGACCCAGTACTTC. As protein: CASSVGWGIAQTQYF.